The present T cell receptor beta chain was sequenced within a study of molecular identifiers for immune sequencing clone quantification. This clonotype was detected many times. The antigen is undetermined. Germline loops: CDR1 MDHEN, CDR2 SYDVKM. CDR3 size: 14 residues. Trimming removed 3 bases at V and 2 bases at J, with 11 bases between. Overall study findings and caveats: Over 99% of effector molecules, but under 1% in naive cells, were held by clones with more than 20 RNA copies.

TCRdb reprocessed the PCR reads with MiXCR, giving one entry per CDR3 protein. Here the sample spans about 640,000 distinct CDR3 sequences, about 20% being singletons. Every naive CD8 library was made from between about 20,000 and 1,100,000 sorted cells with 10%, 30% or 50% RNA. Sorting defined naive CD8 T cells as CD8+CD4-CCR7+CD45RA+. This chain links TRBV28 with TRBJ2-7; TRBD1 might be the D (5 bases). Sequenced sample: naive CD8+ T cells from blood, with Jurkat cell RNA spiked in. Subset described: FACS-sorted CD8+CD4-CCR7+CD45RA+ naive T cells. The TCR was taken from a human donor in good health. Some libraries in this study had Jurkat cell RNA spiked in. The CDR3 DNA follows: TGTGCCAGCAGTTTTAGGGGCAGACCCTACGAGCAGTACTTC. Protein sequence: CASSFRGRPYEQYF.